Described below is a single TCR beta chain sequence and its context. There is no known antigen for this receptor. Sequencing relied on a NextSeq 550. The Human TCR Profiling Kit (MiLaboratory) was used to make UMI-labeled 5' RACE TRB cDNA libraries. cDNA synthesis used the entire amount of extracted RNA, and PCR amplification then used the entire amount of cDNA produced. Libraries were prepared in parallel with an identical number of PCR cycles. In the paper's pipeline: MIGEC and MiXCR extracted about 50,000 +/- 10,000 unique UMI-labeled TRB cDNA molecules per library, requiring at least two reads per UMI. An average of 40,000 +/- 10,000 functional in-frame TRB CDR3 nucleotide clonotypes without stop codons was found per library. Diversity metrics, including normalized Shannon-Wiener and Chao1, were computed in VDJtools after downsampling to 5000 UMI-labeled TRB molecules per sample. For the central five CDR3 residues, VDJtools calculated physicochemical properties weighted by clonotype size, namely interaction energy, strength, volume and Kidera factor 4. TCRdb reprocessed the reads, so every CDR3 protein sequence counts as one entry and DNA is not shown. TCRdb's processing, not the authors' own work, is the source of the V and J calls. The table for this sample shows roughly 40,000 distinct CDR3 sequences. Approximately 7.7% of the sample lies in the top ten.

The sample belongs to a study of CXCR3-negative and CXCR3-positive naive CD8 T cells (dated by TCRdb to between 2017 and 2020). General notes on the study: In total, about 135 million TRB reads were obtained, which works out to roughly 1.5 +/- 0.3 million reads per library. The diversity and physicochemical repertoire analyses included under 12 donors pooled from two independent experiments. Naive subsets from five or six donors and memory cells from 3 donors were included in the TRBV-TRBJ cluster analysis. The investigation overall reported the following: Because surface CD5, which is linked to self-reactivity in mice, was comparable between the naive subsets, TCR interaction strength was also inferred from TRB CDR3 physicochemical properties. Both naive subsets had comparably high repertoire diversity, while memory CD8+ T cells had much lower repertoire diversity. Similar TRBV-TRBJ usage was shown by naive CXCR3-negative and CXCR3-positive cells from the same donor, whereas distinct patterns were shown by memory cells. Freshly isolated PBMCs were used for most assays because CXCR3 expression went down partially after cryopreservation.

Measured from the cysteine to the phenylalanine, the CDR3 is 16 residues long. No coding sequence is recorded. From the germline V gene (reference sequence), CDR1 is MNHNY and CDR2 is SVGAGI. For each CD8+ T cell subset, flow sorting was done in triplicate, and 300,000 to 350,000 cells per subset went directly into RLT lysis buffer. Peripheral blood mononuclear cells were isolated from buffy coats by standard density gradient centrifugation. Total RNA was extracted from sorted cells using an RNeasy Mini Kit. The chain links TRBV6-6 with TRBJ2-7; TCRdb indicates TRBD1, and absent DNA this call remains unverified. This receptor was identified in a human donor in good health. Some clones in this sample may be carry-over from other donors' samples. Sample: memory CD8+ T cells from blood. The meaning of the sample's cell subset or site label: conventional CD8+ memory T cells (TMEM), sorted as controls. The encoded CDR3 is CASSFHRESSSYEQYF.